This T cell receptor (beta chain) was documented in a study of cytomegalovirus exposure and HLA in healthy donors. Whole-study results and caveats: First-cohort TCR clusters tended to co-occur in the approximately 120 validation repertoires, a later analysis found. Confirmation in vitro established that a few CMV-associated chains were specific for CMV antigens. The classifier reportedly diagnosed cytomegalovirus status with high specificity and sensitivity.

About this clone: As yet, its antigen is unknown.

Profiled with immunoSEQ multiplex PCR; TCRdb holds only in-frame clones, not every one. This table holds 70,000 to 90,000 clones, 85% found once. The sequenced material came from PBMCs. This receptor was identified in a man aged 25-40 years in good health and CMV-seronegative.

CDR3 loop: CSVPGQGVHSSYNEQFF. The CDR3 DNA sequence: TGCAGCGTGCCGGGACAGGGGGTTCACAGCTCCTACAATGAGCAGTTCTTC. J is TRBJ2-1 and V is TRBV29-1; TRBD1 agrees at 11 bases. This CDR3 region has 17 residues. J was trimmed by 0 bases and V by 6 bases; bases with no gene match: 10. The V gene's germline CDR1 is SQVTM and CDR2 ANQGSEA.